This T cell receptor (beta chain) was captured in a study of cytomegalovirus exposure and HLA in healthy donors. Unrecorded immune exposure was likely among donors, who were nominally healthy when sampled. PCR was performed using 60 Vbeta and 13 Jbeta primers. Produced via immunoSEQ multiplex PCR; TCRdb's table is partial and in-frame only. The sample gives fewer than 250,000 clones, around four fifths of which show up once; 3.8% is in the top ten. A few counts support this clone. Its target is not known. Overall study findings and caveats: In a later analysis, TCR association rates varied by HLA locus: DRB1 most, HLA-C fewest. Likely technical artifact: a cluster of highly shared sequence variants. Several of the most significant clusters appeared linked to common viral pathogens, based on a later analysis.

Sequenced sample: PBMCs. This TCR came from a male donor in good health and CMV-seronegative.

The CDR3 bases are TGCGCCAGCACCTCTGGGACATCCTACGAGCAGTACTTC. It is translated as CASTSGTSYEQYF. The chain couples TRBV10-1 to TRBJ2-7, with D perhaps matching TRBD1 (6 bases). CDR3 length: 13 amino acids. V lost 7 bases and J lost 1, with 11 bases in between. Germline CDR1 is WNHNN and CDR2 is SYGVQD (reference sequence).